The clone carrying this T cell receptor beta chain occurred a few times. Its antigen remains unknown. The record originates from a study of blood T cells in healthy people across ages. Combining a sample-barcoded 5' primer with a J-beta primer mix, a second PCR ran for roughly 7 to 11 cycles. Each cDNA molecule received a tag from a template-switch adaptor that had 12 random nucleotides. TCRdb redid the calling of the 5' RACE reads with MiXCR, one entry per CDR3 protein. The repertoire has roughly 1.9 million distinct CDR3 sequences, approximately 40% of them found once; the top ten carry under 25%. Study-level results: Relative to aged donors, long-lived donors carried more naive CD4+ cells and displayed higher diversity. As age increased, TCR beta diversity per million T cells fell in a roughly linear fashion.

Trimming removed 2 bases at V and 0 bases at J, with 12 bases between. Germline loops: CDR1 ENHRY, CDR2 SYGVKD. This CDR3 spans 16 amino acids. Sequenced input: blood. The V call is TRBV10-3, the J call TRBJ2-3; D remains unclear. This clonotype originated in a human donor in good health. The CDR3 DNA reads TGTGCCATCAGTGAGGGGCGGCGAGTGAGCACAGATACGCAGTATTTT. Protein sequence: CAISEGRRVSTDTQYF.